This TCR beta chain was found in a study of cytomegalovirus exposure and HLA in healthy donors. The PCR had 60 Vbeta and 13 Jbeta primers. Here immunoSEQ multiplex PCR was the method, and the copy in TCRdb shows in-frame clones only, minus some. The table lists 100,000 to 150,000 clones. CDR3 length: 15 residues. CDR1 and CDR2 from the germline V gene are MNHNS and SASEGT. V was pared by 8 bases and J by 6 bases, with 11 bases of the junction left unmatched. The J gene is TRBJ1-5, the V gene TRBV6-1; 9 bases line up with TRBD1. Sequencing was carried out using PBMCs. The origin of this receptor is a woman aged 40 to 55 in good health and CMV-seropositive. The CDR3 is CASLMDRGVRQPQHF. CDR3 bases: TGTGCCAGCTTGATGGACAGGGGAGTTCGTCAGCCCCAGCATTTT.